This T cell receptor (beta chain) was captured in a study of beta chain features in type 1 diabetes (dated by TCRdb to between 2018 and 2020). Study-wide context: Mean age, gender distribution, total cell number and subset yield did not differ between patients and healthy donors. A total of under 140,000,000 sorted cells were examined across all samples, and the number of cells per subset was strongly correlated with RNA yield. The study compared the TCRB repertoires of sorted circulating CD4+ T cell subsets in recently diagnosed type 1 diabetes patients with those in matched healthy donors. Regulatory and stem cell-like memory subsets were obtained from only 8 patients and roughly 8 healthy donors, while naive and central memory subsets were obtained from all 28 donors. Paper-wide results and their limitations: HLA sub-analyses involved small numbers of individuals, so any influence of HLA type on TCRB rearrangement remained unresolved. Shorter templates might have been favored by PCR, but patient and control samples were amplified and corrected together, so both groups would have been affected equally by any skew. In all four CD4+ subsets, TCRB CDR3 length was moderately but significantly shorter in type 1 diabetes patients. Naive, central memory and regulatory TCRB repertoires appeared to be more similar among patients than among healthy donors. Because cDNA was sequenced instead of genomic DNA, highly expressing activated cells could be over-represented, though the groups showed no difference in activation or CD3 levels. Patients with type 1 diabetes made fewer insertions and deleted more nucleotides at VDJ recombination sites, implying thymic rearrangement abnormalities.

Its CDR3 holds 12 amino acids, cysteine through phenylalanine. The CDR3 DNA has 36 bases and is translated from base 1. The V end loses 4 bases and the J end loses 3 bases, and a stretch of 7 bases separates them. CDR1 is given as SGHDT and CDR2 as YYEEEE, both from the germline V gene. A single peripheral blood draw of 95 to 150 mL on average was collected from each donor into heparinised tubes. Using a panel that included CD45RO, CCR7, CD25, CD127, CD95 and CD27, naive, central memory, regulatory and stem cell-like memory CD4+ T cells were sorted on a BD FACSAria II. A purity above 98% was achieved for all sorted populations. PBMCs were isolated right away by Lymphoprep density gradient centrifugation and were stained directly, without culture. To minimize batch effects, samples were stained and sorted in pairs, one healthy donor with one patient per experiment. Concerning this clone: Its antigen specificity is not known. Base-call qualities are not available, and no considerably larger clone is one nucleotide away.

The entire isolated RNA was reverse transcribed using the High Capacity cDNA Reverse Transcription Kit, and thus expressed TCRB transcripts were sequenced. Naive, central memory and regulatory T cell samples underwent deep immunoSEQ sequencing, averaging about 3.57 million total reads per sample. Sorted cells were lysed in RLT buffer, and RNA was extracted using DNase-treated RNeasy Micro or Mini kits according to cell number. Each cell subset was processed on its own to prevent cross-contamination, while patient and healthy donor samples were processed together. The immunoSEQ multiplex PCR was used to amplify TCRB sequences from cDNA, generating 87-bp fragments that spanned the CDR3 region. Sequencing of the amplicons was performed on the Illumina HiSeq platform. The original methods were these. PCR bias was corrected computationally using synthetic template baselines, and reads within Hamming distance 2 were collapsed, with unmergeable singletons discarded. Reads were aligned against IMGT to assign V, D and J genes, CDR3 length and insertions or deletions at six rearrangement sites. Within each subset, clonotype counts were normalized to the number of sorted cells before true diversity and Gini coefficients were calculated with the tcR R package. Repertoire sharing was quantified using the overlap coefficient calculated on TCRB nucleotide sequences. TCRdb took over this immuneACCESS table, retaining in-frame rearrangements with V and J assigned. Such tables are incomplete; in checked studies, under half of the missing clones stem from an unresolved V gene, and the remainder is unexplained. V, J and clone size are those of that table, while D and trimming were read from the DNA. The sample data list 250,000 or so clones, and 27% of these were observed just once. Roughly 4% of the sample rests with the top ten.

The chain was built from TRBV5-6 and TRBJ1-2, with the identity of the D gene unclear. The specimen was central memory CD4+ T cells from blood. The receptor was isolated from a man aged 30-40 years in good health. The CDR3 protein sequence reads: CASSMGYYGYTF. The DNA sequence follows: TGTGCCAGCAGCATGGGATACTATGGCTACACCTTC.